This T cell receptor (beta chain) was captured by sequencing in a study of shared clonotypes between healthy human individuals. Study observations and caveats: Some clonotypes were shared by all four sorted-subset donors, while others were not shared. The non-shared ones had lower generation probabilities than the shared ones. In general, naive subsets displayed greater estimated richness than memory subsets did.

The V gene's germline CDR1 is SEHNR and CDR2 FQNEAQ (reference sequence). CDR3 length: 15 residues. Trimming stripped 9 bases from V and 1 base from J, with 15 bases between. Comments on this clone: Its antigen is currently unknown.

Sequencing was performed with immunoSEQ multiplex PCR; in TCRdb, only in-frame clones are kept and a portion is missing. The profile shows 100,000 to 120,000 clones, roughly two thirds of them singletons. The receptor was derived from a young woman in good health. V and J are TRBV7-9 and TRBJ2-2; D possibly corresponds to TRBD2 (6 bases). Sequencing input: memory CD8+ T cells sorted from blood. As to subset: CD45RO+ cells pooled with CCR7-negative TemRA cells. The DNA of the CDR3 is TGTGCCAGTGGTAGGGGAGGAAGGAACACCGGGGAGCTGTTTTTT. It specifies CASGRGGRNTGELFF.